The 27 T cell receptor beta chains below were found in one sample sequenced in a study of vaccination and CD4 T cells after COVID-19. With the Oncomine TCR Beta short-read assay, DNA from cultured CD4+ T cells was sequenced. TCRdb fed the PCR reads into MiXCR, producing one record per CDR3 protein. Among some 8,000 distinct CDR3 sequences, about 21% were seen once, and the ten largest hold 21%. Their antigens remain unidentified. Treatment denoted: roughly ten-day PBMC culture with coronavirus spike peptide pools or control peptides (ViraFEST assay). The specimen comprised CD4+ T cells from blood, cultured in vitro, sampled after SARS-CoV-2 vaccination. These TCRs come from a human donor who had recovered from COVID-19.

J is TRBJ1-3 and V is TRBV28; D is ambiguous. This CDR3 comprises 14 residues. V was clipped by 6 bases and J by 0 bases, with 9 bases between them. CDR1 MDHEN and CDR2 SYDVKM come from the germline V gene. The CDR3 DNA reads as TGTGCCAGCAGCCCTGTGAGCTCTGGAAACACCATATATTTT. Protein: CASSPVSSGNTIYF.

This clonotype was picked up a small number of times. The chain couples TRBV3-1 to TRBJ1-6; the D is unclear. CDR1 is LGHDT, CDR2 YNNKEL, per germline (reference sequence). Trimming took off 0 bases at V and 9 bases at J, with 12 bases between the two ends. This CDR3 spans 15 amino acids. The CDR3 DNA follows: TGTGCCAGCAGCCAAGAGGGAGGAGGCAGTTCACCCCTCCACTTT. Translated, it gives CASSQEGGGSSPLHF.

Concerning this clonotype itself: Given a much more abundant clone one base away, this may be a read error. The conserved final phenylalanine or tryptophan is absent from the CDR3, which likely points to a read error. V gene TRBV7-2 combines with J gene TRBJ2-3; tentative D call: TRBD1 (6 bases). CDR1 and CDR2 (germline): SGHTA, FQGNSA. This CDR3 has 12 residues. Trimming stripped 5 bases from V and 5 bases from J, with 8 bases between. In DNA, the CDR3 is TGTGCCAGCAGCCAGGGGATAGATACGCAGTATCTT. This sequence encodes CASSQGIDTQYL.

The chain is built from TRBV5-4 and TRBJ2-5, with 10 nucleotides matching TRBD1. CDR3 length: 15 residues. Germline values: CDR1 SGHNT, CDR2 YYREEE (reference sequence). The V gene end was trimmed by 2 bases and the J gene end by 7 bases; junction bases not matched to a gene: 8. CDR3 in DNA: TGTGCCAGCAGCTTCGGCGGACAGGGGGGAGGGACCCAGTACTTC. It encodes CASSFGGQGGGTQYF.

The V gene is TRBV11-3, the J gene TRBJ2-1, with TRBD1 matching over 7 bases. With 4 bases clipped from V and 5 bases from J, the junction kept 5 bases outside the gene matches. CDR1 SGHNT and CDR2 YENEEA come from the germline V gene. CDR3 length: 14 residues. This CDR3 reads CASSSRDSHNEQFF. The CDR3 coding sequence is TGTGCCAGCAGCTCTCGGGACAGCCACAATGAGCAGTTCTTC. The full variable domain, with the rest looked up from reference TRBV11-3 and TRBJ2-1, is EAGVVQSPRYKIIEKKQPVAFWCNPISGHNTLYWYLQNLGQGPELLIRYENEEAVDDSQLPKDRFSAERLKGVDSTLKIQPAELGDSAVYLCASSSRDSHNEQFFGPGTRLTVL.

In DNA form, the CDR3 reads TGTGCCAGCAGCCCGGGACAGCTTAATGAAAAACTGTTTTTT. Its protein product is CASSPGQLNEKLFF. The chain couples TRBV7-9 to TRBJ1-4; 7 bases are shared with TRBD1. The J segment lost 4 bases and the V segment lost 5 bases, leaving 4 bases of the junction unmatched. The CDR3 sequence is 14 residues long. Germline V lookup: CDR1 SEHNR, CDR2 FQNEAQ (reference sequence).

This clonotype was detected only once. The V and J genes are TRBV19 and TRBJ2-1; TRBD1 matches 8 bases. Losses at the gene ends were 3 bases for V and 6 bases for J; bases not matched to a gene: 7. Germline V gives CDR1 LNHDA, CDR2 SQIVND (reference sequence). The CDR3 has 15 amino acids. CDR3 DNA sequence: TGTGCCAGTAGTATCATCACCGGGACAGGCAATGAGCAGTTCTTC. Residues: CASSIITGTGNEQFF.

The chain is built from TRBV12-3 or TRBV12-4 and TRBJ2-1; TRBD2 matches at 7 bases. The V and J ends lost 4 bases and 10 bases, in that order; junction bases with no gene match: 10. The CDR3 spans 14 residues. This chain's CDR3 is CASSSSGSSGEQFF. The DNA of the CDR3 is TGTGCCAGCAGTTCTTCTGGGAGTAGCGGGGAGCAGTTCTTC.

This chain joins TRBV4-1 and TRBJ2-1; the match to TRBD2 covers 7 bases. In germline, CDR1 is MGHRA, CDR2 YSYEKL. The CDR3 is made up of 14 amino acids. V shed 4 bases, J shed 6 bases, and the junction held 6 bases outside the gene matches. The CDR3 coding sequence is TGCGCCAGCAGCCGGATCGGGGAGGGCAATGAGCAGTTCTTC. Translating it yields CASSRIGEGNEQFF.

This chain links TRBV18 with TRBJ2-7; D gene ambiguous. Germline V gene sequence: CDR1 KGHSH, CDR2 LQKENI. Trimming took 0 bases from V and 2 from J, leaving 8 bases between them. The CDR3 is 14 residues long. CDR3 protein: CASSPPSQAYEQYF. CDR3 bases: TGTGCCAGCTCACCACCCTCCCAGGCCTACGAGCAGTACTTC.

In this sample, this clonotype turned up a few times. The V call is TRBV6-1, the J call TRBJ2-3; no firm D call. There are 16 residues in the CDR3. Germline CDR1 MNHNS, CDR2 SASEGT. Trimming removed 2 bases at V and 1 base at J, with 13 bases between. In DNA form, the CDR3 reads TGTGCCAGCAGTGAAAGGCTATCTTCAGGCACAGATACGCAGTATTTT. Its translation is CASSERLSSGTDTQYF.

The chain has TRBV12-3 or TRBV12-4 and TRBJ2-3, with 8 bases matching TRBD2. The V and J ends lost 5 bases and 3 bases, in that order; junction bases with no gene match: 10. The CDR3 has 16 residues. The CDR3 DNA is TGTGCCAGCAGTCGTGCCGGGACTAGTTATACAGATACGCAGTATTTT. Its translation is CASSRAGTSYTDTQYF.

This clonotype was detected many times. The chain has TRBV2 and TRBJ2-7, with 10 bases that match TRBD1. Trimming at V came to 8 bases and at J to 2 bases, leaving 3 bases not matched to a gene. Germline CDR1 SNHLY, CDR2 FYNNEI. The CDR3 covers 13 residues. The CDR3 DNA reads as TGTGCCAGCGCGACAGGGGGCCCCTACGAGCAGTACTTC. Translated, it gives CASATGGPYEQYF.

This clonotype has only a few counts. The chain carries TRBV20-1 and TRBJ2-5, with 11 nucleotides matching TRBD2. J gave up 2 bases and V 5 bases, and 7 bases lay outside the gene matches. Germline loops: CDR1 DFQATT, CDR2 SNEGSKA (reference sequence). The CDR3 covers 15 residues. CDR3 amino acids: CSADRTSGYQETQYF. CDR3 sequence (DNA): TGCAGTGCTGACCGGACTAGCGGGTATCAAGAGACCCAGTACTTC.

This clonotype was counted ten times or more. The V gene is TRBV20-1, the J gene TRBJ2-2, with 11 bases fitting TRBD1. The V segment lost 1 base and the J segment 4 bases; nucleotides outside the gene matches: 2. The CDR3 is made up of 15 amino acids. The germline gives CDR1 DFQATT, CDR2 SNEGSKA (reference sequence). CDR3 amino acids: CSARAGQGATGELFF. For the CDR3, the DNA is TGCAGTGCTAGAGCCGGACAGGGGGCCACCGGGGAGCTGTTTTTT.

The rearrangement uses TRBV19 and TRBJ1-1, with TRBD1 matching over 9 bases. V gave up 9 bases and J gave up 0 bases; unmatched junction bases: 5. Germline V gene lookup returns CDR1 LNHDA and CDR2 SQIVND (reference sequence). The CDR3 extends over 14 amino acids. The CDR3: CASRQGGLNTEAFF. For the CDR3, the DNA is TGTGCCAGCAGACAGGGGGGTTTGAACACTGAAGCTTTCTTT. Full variable domain (remainder filled in from reference TRBV19 and TRBJ1-1): DGGITQSPKYLFRKEGQNVTLSCEQNLNHDAMYWYRQDPGQGLRLIYYSQIVNDFQKGDIAEGYSVSREKKESFPLTVTSAQKNPTAFYLCASRQGGLNTEAFFGQGTRLTVV.

In its sample, this clonotype was seen a few times. The CDR3 sequence: CASSLKGTGATGANVLTF. The CDR3 DNA follows: TGTGCCAGCAGCTTAAAAGGGACAGGGGCGACTGGGGCCAACGTCCTGACTTTC. The chain recombines TRBV7-3 with TRBJ2-6, with 10 bases fitting TRBD1. CDR1 SGHTA and CDR2 FQGTGA come from the germline V gene. V gave up 1 base and J gave up 2 bases; unmatched junction bases: 5. The CDR3 has 18 residues.

J is TRBJ1-6 and V is TRBV28, with D hard to call. The length of the CDR3 is 16 residues. Germline CDR1 and CDR2: MDHEN and SYDVKM. V lost 6 bases, J lost 8 bases, and 20 bases lay in between. The CDR3 here is CASSPGRSGLDSPLHF. The CDR3 nucleotides are TGTGCCAGCAGCCCCGGACGGAGCGGCCTTGATTCACCCCTCCACTTT. Drawing the rest from reference TRBV28 and TRBJ1-6, the complete variable domain is DVKVTQSSRYLVKRTGEKVFLECVQDMDHENMFWYRQDPGLGLRLIYFSYDVKMKEKGDIPEGYSVSREKKERFSLILESASTNQTSMYLCASSPGRSGLDSPLHFGNGTRLTVT.

In this sample, this clonotype turned up a few times. The gene calls are TRBV7-8 and TRBJ1-3; a weak D match, TRBD1 (6 bases). CDR3 length: 17 amino acids. Germline assignment: CDR1 SGHVS and CDR2 FQNEAQ. Trimming took off 0 bases at V and 0 bases at J, with 12 bases between the two ends. CDR3 loop: CASSLALRGRSGNTIYF. The CDR3 nucleotides are TGTGCCAGCAGCTTAGCGCTCAGGGGCCGCTCTGGAAACACCATATATTTT.

This clonotype was seen more than once but under ten times. The chain recombines TRBV12-3 or TRBV12-4 with TRBJ2-5, with TRBD2 matching 13 bases. V lost 5 bases and J lost 5; bases outside the gene matches: 17. The CDR3 runs 19 residues. CDR3 bases: TGTGCCAGCAGTCCCCCCAATCACAGGACTAGCGGGAGCAACGAGACCCAGTACTTC. Amino acids: CASSPPNHRTSGSNETQYF.

The rearrangement joins TRBV21-1 to TRBJ2-7; the table's D call of TRBD1 was not tested on the DNA. TRBV21-1 is a documented pseudogene. The CDR3 has 16 residues. The CDR3 coding sequence is TGTGCCAGCAGCCCTATGGGCGGCGAGCCCGACTACGAGCAGTACTTC. Translation: CASSPMGGEPDYEQYF.

In its sample, this clonotype is medium-sized (0.01 to 0.1%). The V call is TRBV6-5, the J call TRBJ2-7; D gene unclear. Deletions cut 3 bases from V and 3 bases from J, with 9 bases between. Germline V gene lookup returns CDR1 MNHEY and CDR2 SVGAGI. This CDR3 has 13 residues. This CDR3 reads CASSYDGSYEQYF. The CDR3 bases are TGTGCCAGCAGTTATGACGGCAGCTACGAGCAGTACTTC.

This clonotype occurred many times. The rearrangement links TRBV28 to TRBJ2-7; the D gene is possibly TRBD1 (6 bases). From germline, CDR1 is MDHEN and CDR2 SYDVKM. V dropped 4 bases and J dropped 2 bases, with 15 bases sitting between them. CDR3 length: 15 amino acids. The CDR3 sequence: CASSSTGLATYEQYF. The DNA of the CDR3 is TGTGCCAGCAGTTCGACAGGTCTGGCGACCTACGAGCAGTACTTC.

Sample share makes this clonotype medium-sized. The rearrangement joins TRBV28 to TRBJ1-2, with D possibly being TRBD1 (6 bases). V lost 10 bases and J 2 bases, leaving 14 bases between the germline ends. CDR1 and CDR2 from the germline V gene are MDHEN and SYDVKM. This CDR3 contains 13 residues. The CDR3 region has the DNA TGTGCCACTTGGACAGCACGCAACTATGGCTACACCTTC. Encoded protein: CATWTARNYGYTF.

This chain uses TRBV6-1 with TRBJ2-2; TRBD2 agrees at 9 bases. From germline, CDR1 is MNHNS and CDR2 SASEGT. The V gene end was trimmed by 6 bases and the J gene end by 6 bases; junction bases not matched to a gene: 14. This CDR3 contains 17 residues. CDR3 sequence reads: CASRRGGQRGRAGELFF. The DNA for the CDR3 is TGTGCCAGCAGGCGGGGGGGACAGAGGGGAAGGGCCGGGGAGCTGTTTTTT.

The chain couples TRBV11-2 to TRBJ2-7, with D tentatively TRBD2 (6 bases). Germline loops: CDR1 SGHAT, CDR2 FQNNGV. V was cut by 5 bases and J by 2 bases, with 22 bases left in between. This CDR3 is 17 amino acids long. DNA of the CDR3: TGTGCCAGCAGCCCAGTCCAAGTGGCTAGCGCGGCCTACGAGCAGTACTTC. Encoded protein: CASSPVQVASAAYEQYF.

The chain uses TRBV4-3 and TRBJ1-1, with D uncertain. Germline V gene sequence: CDR1 LGHNA, CDR2 YSLEER. The germline V and J ends were trimmed by 0 bases and 4 bases, with 12 bases remaining between them. The CDR3 spans 15 residues. The DNA of the CDR3 is TGCGCCAGCAGCCAAGATGTCGGGGTGAGCACTGAAGCTTTCTTT. This sequence encodes CASSQDVGVSTEAFF.